This paragraph reports one T cell receptor (beta chain). Its matching antigen is unknown. The data derive from a study of beta chain features in type 1 diabetes. Study context: The patients were much like the healthy donors in age, gender and cell yields.

Study observations and caveats: All four CD4+ subsets of Type 1 diabetes patients contained TCRB CDR3s that were moderately but significantly shorter.

Heparinised blood was drawn once per donor, averaging around 120 mL. The whole isolated RNA underwent reverse transcription, so sequencing captured expressed TCRB transcripts. Libraries were prepared by immunoSEQ multiplex PCR; TCRdb keeps only in-frame clonotypes and omits some of them. The data contain about 620,000 clones, around 16% of them singletons. CDR1 LNHNV and CDR2 YYDKDF come from the germline V gene (reference sequence). This CDR3 spans 16 amino acids. V lost 4 bases, J lost 5 bases, and 20 bases lay in between. The chain recombines TRBV15 with TRBJ1-1; maybe TRBD1 (5 bases). The sequencing input was naive CD4+ T cells from blood. This TCR was sampled from a man younger than 35 in good health. The CDR3 DNA sequence: TGTGCCACCAGCATCCTAAGCTTGGGGGTTGGGACTGAAGCTTTCTTT. This gives the protein CATSILSLGVGTEAFF.